These 25 T cell receptor beta chains were sequenced from one sample in a study of T cell repertoires in cytomegalovirus infection. Each CDR3 protein gets one entry after TCRdb re-called the reads with MiXCR. The sample lists 630,000 or so distinct CDR3 sequences; 20% to 25% were seen once. The sequencing input was CD8+ T cells from PBMCs. These receptors all stem from a human donor in good health (CMV status not recorded). Some clones in this sample may be carry-over from other donors' samples.

Only a few counts were recorded for this clonotype. The V call is TRBV7-9, the J call TRBJ2-1; 7 bases agree with TRBD2. The ends lost 11 bases at V and 0 bases at J; junction bases unmatched: 7. Germline V gives CDR1 SEHNR, CDR2 FQNEAQ (reference sequence). The length of the CDR3 is 14 residues. The CDR3: CAGHGGFSYNEQFF. CDR3 bases: TGTGCCGGGCACGGGGGGTTCTCCTACAATGAGCAGTTCTTC.

This clonotype was recorded a few times. V gene TRBV7-2 combines with J gene TRBJ2-3, with 8 bases that match TRBD1. This CDR3 spans 18 amino acids. V lost 1 base to trimming and J lost 12 bases; unmatched junction nucleotides: 21. The germline CDR1 and CDR2 sequences are SGHTA and FQGNSA. The CDR3 nucleotides are TGTGCCAGCAGCTTAGTCGTAAGGAACAGGGGGTGGCCGGGGGTCCAGTATTTT. The encoded protein is CASSLVVRNRGWPGVQYF.

In this sample, this clonotype turned up a few times. The V call is TRBV6-2 or TRBV6-3, the J call TRBJ2-1; 12 bases match TRBD2. The ends lost 0 bases at V and 8 bases at J; junction bases unmatched: 8. CDR3 length: 17 amino acids. CDR1 is MNHEY, CDR2 SVGEGT, per germline. CDR3 DNA: TGTGCCAGCAGTTACTCCTCGTCTAGCGGGGGGGCCTATGAGCAGTTCTTC. It yields the protein CASSYSSSSGGAYEQFF.

The sample holds many counts of this clonotype. Written as DNA, the CDR3 is TGTGCCAGCAGCTTAGACACAGACTACAATGAGCAGTTCTTC. Translating gives CASSLDTDYNEQFF. The gene calls are TRBV7-8 and TRBJ2-1, with no clear D. Germline-derived CDR1 and CDR2 are SGHVS and FQNEAQ. V was shortened by 1 base and J by 3 bases, with 7 bases between the two germline ends. The CDR3 length is 14 residues.

This clonotype was counted only a few times. V is TRBV11-1 and J is TRBJ2-1, with TRBD1 as a possible D gene (6 bases). Germline V gives CDR1 SGHAT, CDR2 FQDESV (reference sequence). This CDR3 spans 15 amino acids. Trimming removed 0 bases from V and 7 bases from J, with 13 bases in between. CDR3 sequence (DNA): TGTGCCAGCAGCTTAGCGCCAGGGGAGATAAATGAGCAGTTCTTC. It translates to CASSLAPGEINEQFF.

This clonotype was recorded only once. This chain joins TRBV14 and TRBJ2-7; D call uncertain. Trimming removed 0 bases from V and 1 base from J, with 4 bases in between. Per the germline V gene, CDR1 is SGHDN and CDR2 is FVKESK. This CDR3 comprises 13 residues. The CDR3 loop reads CASSQESSYEQYV. CDR3 DNA: TGTGCCAGCAGCCAAGAGAGTTCCTACGAGCAGTACGTC.

This clonotype was counted many times. This chain connects TRBV7-2 to TRBJ2-7, with 8 bases matching TRBD2. Germline V gene lookup returns CDR1 SGHTA and CDR2 FQGNSA. This CDR3 has 15 residues. J was trimmed by 1 base and V by 2 bases; bases with no gene match: 4. The CDR3 DNA is TGTGCCAGCAGCTTATCAGGACTAGCTTCCTACGAGCAGTACGTC. Translation gives CASSLSGLASYEQYV.

The chain is built from TRBV27 and TRBJ2-1, with 9 bases aligning to TRBD2. The CDR3 covers 14 residues. Per germline, CDR1 MNHEY and CDR2 SMNVEV (reference sequence). The V segment lost 7 bases and the J segment 7 bases; nucleotides outside the gene matches: 8. Here the CDR3 reads CASTGSGGRNEQFF. In nucleotides, the CDR3 is TGTGCCAGCACAGGCAGCGGGGGGCGGAATGAGCAGTTCTTC.

Comment on this clonotype: A read error may explain this, as a much larger clone is one base away. This chain joins TRBV12-3 or TRBV12-4 and TRBJ2-3, with D perhaps TRBD1 (6 bases). The CDR3 totals 13 residues. The CDR3 sequence is CVSSAHRADTQYF. The CDR3 DNA follows: TGTGTCAGCAGTGCCCACAGGGCAGATACGCAGTATTTT.

This clonotype showed up just a few times. The chain employs TRBV28 and TRBJ1-1; D unclear. This CDR3 region has 11 residues. Germline values: CDR1 MDHEN, CDR2 SYDVKM. The CDR3: CATLGSYEAFF. Written as DNA, the CDR3 is TGTGCAACCTTGGGGTCCTATGAAGCTTTCTTT.

This clonotype was detected ten times or more. The chain recombines TRBV7-2 with TRBJ2-5; 12 bases fit TRBD2. This CDR3 has 15 amino acids. V trimming: 4 bases; J trimming: 5 bases; junction bases outside the gene matches: 5. Germline V gene data show CDR1 as SGHTA and CDR2 as FQGNSA. CDR3 region: CASSSSGGAVETQYF. The CDR3 DNA follows: TGTGCCAGCAGCTCTAGCGGGGGGGCCGTTGAGACCCAGTACTTC.

V usage is TRBV6-6 and J usage is TRBJ2-7; D possibly uses TRBD1 or TRBD2 (5 bases each). In germline, CDR1 is MNHNY, CDR2 SVGAGI (reference sequence). Trimming took off 1 base at V and 2 bases at J, with 12 bases between the two ends. The CDR3 runs 15 residues. The CDR3 nucleotides read TGTGCCAGCAGTTACTTGGGGGATGGGGCCTACGAGCAGTACTTC. Protein product: CASSYLGDGAYEQYF.

This clonotype was found many times. The gene calls are TRBV24-1 and TRBJ1-5, with TRBD1 as a possible D gene (5 bases). Trimming left V 7 bases short and J 6 bases short, with 12 bases between. There are 13 residues in the CDR3. The germline CDR1 and CDR2 sequences are KGHDR and SFDVKD. CDR3 amino acids: CATSHRDGQPQHF. CDR3 bases: TGTGCCACCAGCCACCGGGACGGTCAGCCCCAGCATTTT.

This clonotype has a count of ten or more. The rearrangement uses TRBV7-2 and TRBJ2-7, with D perhaps being TRBD1 or TRBD2 (6 bases each). Per the germline V gene, CDR1 is SGHTA and CDR2 is FQGNSA. The CDR3 contains 16 residues. V dropped 4 bases and J dropped 4 bases, with 20 bases sitting between them. The DNA for the CDR3 is TGTGCCAGCAGCTCATATGGAACGGGGGCCCCGTACGAGCAGTACGTC. This encodes CASSSYGTGAPYEQYV.

This clonotype was counted at least ten times. The chain uses TRBV12-5 and TRBJ2-2, with D maybe TRBD2 (7 bases). Per the germline V gene, CDR1 is LGHNT and CDR2 is FRNRAP. The V end was cut by 3 bases, the J end by 7 bases, with 21 bases between. CDR3 length: 17 residues. The CDR3 DNA follows: TGTGCTAGTGGTTTCCCCCAACGGGGGGCCGATAACGGGGAGCTGTTTTTT. Protein product: CASGFPQRGADNGELFF. The entire variable domain, with the rest obtained from reference TRBV12-5 and TRBJ2-2, is as follows: DARVTQTPRHKVTEMGQEVTMRCQPILGHNTVFWYRQTMMQGLELLAYFRNRAPLDDSGMPKDRFSAEMPDATLATLKIQPSEPRDSAVYFCASGFPQRGADNGELFFGEGSRLTVL.

This clonotype was observed many times. The chain combines TRBV7-9 with TRBJ2-1, with 9 bases aligning to TRBD2. CDR1 and CDR2 from the germline V gene are SEHNR and FQNEAQ (reference sequence). The CDR3 contains 16 residues. The J segment lost 4 bases and the V segment lost 5 bases, leaving 9 bases of the junction unmatched. CDR3 DNA: TGTGCCAGCAGCCCTATAGCGGGGGCCGAATACAATGAGCAGTTCTTC. Its protein is CASSPIAGAEYNEQFF. The variable domain in full, completed from reference TRBV7-9 and TRBJ2-1, reads DTGVSQNPRHKITKRGQNVTFRCDPISEHNRLYWYRQTLGQGPEFLTYFQNEAQLEKSRLLSDRFSAERPKGSFSTLEIQRTEQGDSAMYLCASSPIAGAEYNEQFFGPGTRLTVL.

Remarks on this clonotype: Since a much larger clone is just one base distant, this may be a read error. The CDR3 DNA reads TGTGTCAGCAGTTTATCCAGGGGAAGCTCCTACGAGCAGTACGTC. Its protein is CVSSLSRGSSYEQYV. V and J are TRBV28 and TRBJ2-7, with D perhaps TRBD1 (6 bases). The germline CDR1 and CDR2 sequences are MDHEN and SYDVKM. This CDR3 comprises 15 residues.

At least ten counts were recorded for this clonotype. V usage is TRBV7-9 and J usage is TRBJ1-1, with a possible D match to TRBD1 (5 bases). CDR1 and CDR2 from the germline V gene are SEHNR and FQNEAQ (reference sequence). V lost 1 base and J lost 1, with 7 bases in between. CDR3 length equals 14 residues. The CDR3: CASSLGRENTEAFF. The DNA of the CDR3 is TGTGCCAGCAGCTTAGGCAGGGAGAACACTGAAGCTTTCTTT.

This clonotype was seen ten or more times. The V and J genes are TRBV6-6 and TRBJ1-1; tentatively, D is TRBD1 (5 bases). Germline CDR1 reads MNHNY; CDR2 reads SVGAGI (reference sequence). The CDR3 spans 12 residues. V shed 7 bases and J shed 6 bases, with 12 bases lying between them. The CDR3 spells CASMLGGSEAFF. CDR3 DNA: TGTGCCAGCATGCTCGGGGGTTCTGAAGCTTTCTTT.

This clonotype occurred many times. The gene calls are TRBV7-2 and TRBJ1-5; 9 nucleotides agree with TRBD1. In germline, CDR1 is SGHTA, CDR2 FQGNSA. J gave up 0 bases and V 2 bases, and 11 bases lay outside the gene matches. The CDR3 totals 19 residues. The CDR3 DNA reads TGTGCCAGCAGCTTAAACAGGGGGCCCCCAATTGGTAGCAATCAGCCCCAGCATTTT. Translation: CASSLNRGPPIGSNQPQHF.

A few counts support this clonotype. V usage is TRBV7-9 and J usage is TRBJ1-5; TRBD1 agrees at 7 bases. The germline CDR1 and CDR2 sequences are SEHNR and FQNEAQ (reference sequence). V shed 4 bases and J 9 bases; nucleotides not matched to a gene: 3. There are 12 residues in the CDR3. CDR3 sequence: CASSSGGVPQHF. The DNA for the CDR3 is TGTGCCAGCAGCTCAGGGGGGGTGCCCCAGCATTTT.

The V and J genes are TRBV12-3 or TRBV12-4 and TRBJ1-2; 12 bases match TRBD1. V shed 5 bases, J shed 12 bases, and the junction held 7 bases outside the gene matches. This CDR3 is 13 amino acids long. CDR3 nucleotide sequence: TGTGCCAGCAGTCCCGGGACAGGGGGCGCAAACACCTTC. This encodes CASSPGTGGANTF.

This clonotype was seen more than once but under ten times. The chain is built from TRBV7-9 and TRBJ2-1; 13 bases agree with TRBD2. This CDR3 contains 19 residues. Looked up from germline, CDR1 is SEHNR and CDR2 is FQNEAQ (reference sequence). V lost 4 bases and J lost 1; bases outside the gene matches: 10. CDR3 region: CASSSPPGLAGDSYNEQFF. CDR3 DNA: TGTGCCAGCAGCTCCCCCCCCGGACTAGCGGGGGATTCCTACAATGAGCAGTTCTTC.

This clonotype occurred a few times. V gene TRBV29-1 combines with J gene TRBJ2-5, with 7 bases lining up with TRBD1. V shed 4 bases, J shed 0 bases, and the junction held 8 bases outside the gene matches. The germline CDR1 and CDR2 sequences are SQVTM and ANQGSEA. The CDR3 contains 15 residues. CDR3 loop: CSVGVEGAYQETQYF. In DNA, the CDR3 is TGCAGCGTTGGGGTAGAGGGGGCCTACCAAGAGACCCAGTACTTC.

This clonotype was picked up many times. The chain joins TRBV28 to TRBJ1-6; tentative D call: TRBD1 (5 bases). This CDR3 region has 15 residues. Germline loops: CDR1 MDHEN, CDR2 SYDVKM. Between the trimmed V and J ends, which lost 3 bases and 8 bases, there was a span of 14 bases. Here the CDR3 DNA reads TGTGCCAGCAGTTTTACCCAGGGTAGGGATTCACCCCTCCACTTT. It codes for CASSFTQGRDSPLHF.